Below are 31 T cell receptor beta chains sequenced from a single sample in a study of memory CD8 T cells in hepatitis C reinfection. Specified time point: peak reinfection, 3 to 8 weeks after reinfection detection. No in vitro expansion preceded TCR sequencing of the sorted cells. Assay: immunoSEQ multiplex PCR; the TCRdb copy retains only in-frame clones and omits some. The data show roughly 43,000 clones, 85% to 90% seen once. The sample was naive CD8+ T cells sorted from blood. These TCRs come from a man aged 18 to 29 with hepatitis C virus infection.

This clone was counted once. This chain uses TRBV12-5 with TRBJ2-2; D is possibly TRBD2 (6 bases). This CDR3 is 14 amino acids long. V lost 1 base to trimming and J lost 7 bases, with 10 bases between them. CDR1 is LGHNT, CDR2 FRNRAP, per germline. The CDR3 protein is CASGLGFGGGELFF. As DNA, the CDR3 is TGTGCTAGTGGTTTGGGATTCGGGGGCGGGGAGCTGTTTTTT. The variable domain in full, with the rest retrieved from reference TRBV12-5 and TRBJ2-2, is DARVTQTPRHKVTEMGQEVTMRCQPILGHNTVFWYRQTMMQGLELLAYFRNRAPLDDSGMPKDRFSAEMPDATLATLKIQPSEPRDSAVYFCASGLGFGGGELFFGEGSRLTVL.

The chain employs TRBV25-1 and TRBJ1-1; unclear D gene. Trimming left V 2 bases short and J 0 bases short, with 10 bases between. Germline CDR1 MGHDK, CDR2 SYGVNS. CDR3 size: 15 residues. The CDR3 region is CASSEGGELNTEAFF. For the CDR3, the DNA is TGTGCCAGCAGTGAAGGCGGGGAACTGAACACTGAAGCTTTCTTT. The full variable domain, its missing parts supplied by reference TRBV25-1 and TRBJ1-1, is EADIYQTPRYLVIGTGKKITLECSQTMGHDKMYWYQQDPGMELHLIHYSYGVNSTEKGDLSSESTVSRIRTEHFPLTLESARPSHTSQYLCASSEGGELNTEAFFGQGTRLTVV.

Comment on this clone: Other DNA sequences within the sample encode an identical CDR3. The V and J genes are TRBV27 and TRBJ1-2; 9 nucleotides agree with TRBD1. Germline CDR1 is MNHEY and CDR2 is SMNVEV (reference sequence). The CDR3 length is 14 residues. V lost 6 bases to trimming and J lost 6 bases; unmatched junction nucleotides: 8. This CDR3 is CASSPTGGRDGYTF. Written as DNA, the CDR3 is TGTGCCAGCAGCCCTACAGGGGGCAGGGATGGCTACACCTTC.

This sequence joins TRBV10-3 and TRBJ2-7; D is perhaps TRBD2 (9 bases). Germline V gene data show CDR1 as ENHRY and CDR2 as SYGVKD. The V end lost 4 bases, the J end lost 7 bases, and 20 bases lay between the germline ends. CDR3 length equals 15 residues. CDR3 in amino acids: CAISAGGGGAEEQYV. DNA for the CDR3: TGTGCCATCAGTGCAGGGGGCGGGGGGGCGGAAGAGCAGTACGTC.

This chain links TRBV9 with TRBJ2-4; 8 bases match TRBD2. CDR1 is SGDLS, CDR2 YYNGEE, per germline. The CDR3 contains 14 residues. Trimming cost V 4 bases and J 7 bases; bases outside gene matches: 7. The CDR3 DNA reads TGTGCCAGCAGCCCCGGGGGGGGGTGGAACATTCAGTACTTC. Translated: CASSPGGGWNIQYF.

J is TRBJ2-3 and V is TRBV7-3; 8 bases fit TRBD2. V shed 3 bases, J shed 3 bases, and the junction held 5 bases outside the gene matches. Germline values: CDR1 SGHTA, CDR2 FQGTGA. The CDR3 extends over 15 amino acids. CDR3 in DNA: TGTGCCAGCAGCTTTTCAAGCGGGAGAACAGATACGCAGTATTTT. This gives the protein CASSFSSGRTDTQYF.

The chain couples TRBV19 to TRBJ1-5; 8 nucleotides line up with TRBD1. Germline lookup yields CDR1 LNHDA and CDR2 SQIVND (reference sequence). V lost 1 base to trimming and J lost 5 bases; unmatched junction nucleotides: 4. The length of the CDR3 is 15 residues. The CDR3 nucleotides read TGTGCCAGTAGTATAGCAGGGGGCTCTGATCAGCCCCAGCATTTT. It specifies CASSIAGGSDQPQHF.

The V call is TRBV7-9, the J call TRBJ2-5; D gene ambiguous. The CDR3 runs 13 residues. Germline V gene data show CDR1 as SEHNR and CDR2 as FQNEAQ (reference sequence). V was cut by 6 bases and J by 0 bases, with 8 bases left in between. The CDR3 bases are TGTGCCAGCAGACTATCGTACCAAGAGACCCAGTACTTC. Translated, it gives CASRLSYQETQYF. The full variable domain, in which reference TRBV7-9 and TRBJ2-5 provide the parts outside the CDR3, is DTGVSQNPRHKITKRGQNVTFRCDPISEHNRLYWYRQTLGQGPEFLTYFQNEAQLEKSRLLSDRFSAERPKGSFSTLEIQRTEQGDSAMYLCASRLSYQETQYFGPGTRLLVL.

The genes are TRBV5-5 and TRBJ1-2; maybe TRBD1 (5 bases). V was trimmed by 0 bases and J by 3 bases, leaving 9 bases between them. Germline V gene lookup returns CDR1 SGHKS and CDR2 YYEKEE (reference sequence). The length of the CDR3 is 14 residues. The CDR3 DNA reads as TGTGCCAGCAGCTTGGAGGACACCTACTATGGCTACACCTTC. Translating gives CASSLEDTYYGYTF.

V is TRBV19 and J is TRBJ2-5; 8 bases are a match to TRBD1. The J call is in doubt because the DNA end fits TRBJ2-7 better. There are 15 residues in the CDR3. Per germline, CDR1 LNHDA and CDR2 SQIVND (reference sequence). This CDR3 is CASRPGTGVLYEQYF. CDR3 sequence (DNA): TGTGCCAGTAGGCCCGGGACAGGAGTCCTCTACGAGCAGTACTTC.

The rearrangement links TRBV2 to TRBJ2-3, with 8 nucleotides matching TRBD2. With 4 bases clipped from V and 3 bases from J, the junction kept 15 bases outside the gene matches. The length of the CDR3 is 18 residues. CDR1 is SNHLY and CDR2 is FYNNEI in the germline V gene. Here the CDR3 DNA reads TGTGCCAGCAGTGGTAGTAAAAGCGGGAGTAGGACGACAGATACGCAGTATTTT. It specifies CASSGSKSGSRTTDTQYF.

The gene calls are TRBV7-2 and TRBJ1-3, with D hard to call. Per the germline V gene, CDR1 is SGHTA and CDR2 is FQGNSA. This CDR3 region has 12 residues. V was cut by 8 bases and J by 0 bases, with 5 bases left in between. The CDR3 protein is CASEASGNTIYF. CDR3 bases: TGTGCCAGCGAAGCCTCTGGAAACACCATATATTTT.

In its sample, this clone was seen a few times. This chain uses TRBV4-1 with TRBJ1-5; unclear D gene. Germline CDR1 reads MGHRA; CDR2 reads YSYEKL. V lost 0 bases, J lost 7 bases, and 7 bases lay in between. This CDR3 region has 13 residues. CDR3 bases: TGCGCCAGCAGCCAAGATCTCGGGCAGCCCCAGCATTTT. Encoded protein: CASSQDLGQPQHF.

The chain uses TRBV28 and TRBJ2-3; TRBD2 matches 10 bases. Germline CDR1 and CDR2: MDHEN and SYDVKM. J lost 6 bases, V lost 7 bases, and 4 bases had no gene match. The CDR3 loop spans 13 amino acids. The CDR3 region is CASNPGLADTQYF. CDR3 DNA: TGTGCCAGCAACCCGGGACTAGCGGATACGCAGTATTTT.

This clone was found a few times. The V gene is TRBV4-1, the J gene TRBJ1-1; D call uncertain. The V gene lost 2 bases and the J gene lost 4 bases, with 5 bases spanning the gap. The CDR3 runs to 12 residues. The germline V gene encodes CDR1 MGHRA and CDR2 YSYEKL. The CDR3 DNA is TGCGCCAGCAGCCAAAGCGGCACTGAAGCTTTCTTT. Protein product: CASSQSGTEAFF.

The rearrangement joins TRBV7-3 to TRBJ2-1, with 13 nucleotides matching TRBD2. From germline, CDR1 is SGHTA and CDR2 FQGTGA. With V trimmed by 0 bases and J by 8 bases, 4 bases remained unmatched. The CDR3 runs to 16 residues. In DNA, the CDR3 is TGTGCCAGCAGCTTAACTATCGGACTAGCGGGAGATGAGCAGTTCTTC. Translating gives CASSLTIGLAGDEQFF. Drawing the rest from reference TRBV7-3 and TRBJ2-1, the complete variable domain is GAGVSQTPSNKVTEKGKYVELRCDPISGHTALYWYRQSLGQGPEFLIYFQGTGAADDSGLPNDRFFAVRPEGSVSTLKIQRTERGDSAVYLCASSLTIGLAGDEQFFGPGTRLTVL.

V and J are TRBV29-1 and TRBJ2-1, with TRBD2 matching over 7 bases. The CDR3 totals 14 residues. After removal of 5 bases from V and 3 bases from J, the junction contained 7 bases not matched to a gene. Germline V gene data show CDR1 as SQVTM and CDR2 as ANQGSEA. The CDR3, as DNA: TGCAGCGTTAGGGACTACCCTAACTACAATGAGCAGTTCTTC. This encodes CSVRDYPNYNEQFF.

This rearrangement joins TRBV5-4 to TRBJ1-4; no firm D call. Trimming took off 3 bases at V and 4 bases at J, with 13 bases between the two ends. This CDR3 contains 15 residues. Germline V gives CDR1 SGHNT, CDR2 YYREEE (reference sequence). CDR3 bases: TGTGCCAGCAGCTACTACAGCGGAGTTAATGAAAAACTGTTTTTT. Its protein is CASSYYSGVNEKLFF.

The chain carries TRBV5-1 and TRBJ2-1; weak D call: TRBD2 (5 bases). The CDR3 totals 13 residues. CDR1 is SGHRS and CDR2 is YFSETQ in the germline V gene. Trimming removed 4 bases from V and 5 bases from J, with 10 bases in between. CDR3 nucleotide sequence: TGCGCCAGCAGCCTGGCGGGTCACAATGAGCAGTTCTTC. It yields the protein CASSLAGHNEQFF.

The chain combines TRBV27 with TRBJ2-1; 8 nucleotides line up with TRBD1. The CDR3 runs 15 residues. Germline-derived CDR1 and CDR2 are MNHEY and SMNVEV (reference sequence). With 1 base clipped from V and 7 bases from J, the junction kept 6 bases outside the gene matches. DNA for the CDR3: TGTGCCAGCAGTTTATACCCAGGGGGCAGGAATGAGCAGTTCTTC. Its protein is CASSLYPGGRNEQFF.

This chain joins TRBV28 and TRBJ2-1, with 14 bases fitting TRBD2. Germline V CDR1 and CDR2: MDHEN, SYDVKM. The CDR3 runs 16 residues. Germline trimming cut 6 bases from V and 9 bases from J; bases unmatched to any gene: 10. CDR3 nucleotides: TGTGCCAGCAGAAAATCGGGACTAGCGGGAGCGAGTGAGCAGTTCTTC. It yields the protein CASRKSGLAGASEQFF.

This chain uses TRBV30 with TRBJ2-2; a weak D match, TRBD2 (6 bases). Germline V gives CDR1 GTSNPN, CDR2 SVGIG (reference sequence). V lost 3 bases to trimming and J lost 6 bases, with 14 bases between them. The CDR3 contains 14 residues. DNA for the CDR3: TGTGCCTGGAGGTTTGGCTCGGGGGCCGGGGAGCTGTTTTTT. It codes for CAWRFGSGAGELFF.

This clone was counted a single time. This chain links TRBV6-5 with TRBJ2-3; possible D gene TRBD1, 5 bases. CDR1 MNHEY and CDR2 SVGAGI come from the germline V gene. The CDR3 loop spans 14 amino acids. V was cut by 2 bases and J by 1 base, with 7 bases left in between. The DNA of the CDR3 is TGTGCCAGCAGTTACGGGGCGGGCACAGATACGCAGTATTTT. Translation: CASSYGAGTDTQYF.

The J gene is TRBJ2-1, the V gene TRBV10-1; D might be TRBD2 (5 bases). V lost 5 bases and J lost 7, with 6 bases in between. This CDR3 has 11 amino acids. Germline values: CDR1 WNHNN, CDR2 SYGVQD (reference sequence). The CDR3 loop reads CASSRGNEQFF. Here the CDR3 DNA reads TGCGCCAGCAGTCGCGGGAATGAGCAGTTCTTC.

The rearrangement joins TRBV27 to TRBJ2-7; 8 nucleotides match TRBD1. Germline CDR1 reads MNHEY; CDR2 reads SMNVEV (reference sequence). CDR3 length equals 15 residues. V was pared by 2 bases and J by 2 bases, with 5 bases of the junction left unmatched. CDR3 nucleotides: TGTGCCAGCAGTTTAAGGGACAGGAAGGCCTACGAGCAGTACGTC. Translating gives CASSLRDRKAYEQYV.

This chain links TRBV5-1 with TRBJ2-2, with 8 positions matching TRBD1. Germline V gene data show CDR1 as SGHRS and CDR2 as YFSETQ. CDR3 length: 18 amino acids. V lost 4 bases and J lost 1; bases outside the gene matches: 12. The CDR3 spells CASSPLPPGGGNTGELFF. The CDR3 bases are TGCGCCAGCAGCCCACTACCCCCAGGGGGCGGGAACACCGGGGAGCTGTTTTTT.

The chain carries TRBV5-4 and TRBJ2-7; D might be TRBD2 (6 bases). CDR1 SGHNT and CDR2 YYREEE come from the germline V gene (reference sequence). Trimming stripped 1 base from V and 3 bases from J, with 14 bases between. This CDR3 region has 15 residues. This CDR3 reads CASSLQREVGYEQYF. The CDR3 nucleotides read TGTGCCAGCAGCTTGCAAAGGGAGGTGGGCTACGAGCAGTACTTC.

The rearrangement joins TRBV9 to TRBJ2-3; 7 bases align to TRBD2. Germline V lookup: CDR1 SGDLS, CDR2 YYNGEE. The CDR3 extends over 14 amino acids. J lost 6 bases, V lost 3 bases, and 7 bases had no gene match. CDR3 residues: CASSAPAGWDTQYF. In nucleotides, the CDR3 is TGTGCCAGCAGCGCCCCAGCGGGGTGGGATACGCAGTATTTT.

The table lists this clone with a few counts. V gene TRBV5-6 combines with J gene TRBJ2-2; D unclear. This CDR3 comprises 15 residues. In germline, CDR1 is SGHDT, CDR2 YYEEEE. Deletions cut 3 bases from V and 1 base from J, with 10 bases between. The chain's CDR3 is CASSYQHRNTGELFF. DNA for the CDR3: TGTGCCAGCAGCTATCAACACAGGAACACCGGGGAGCTGTTTTTT.

This chain connects TRBV6-1 to TRBJ2-7, with 7 positions matching TRBD2. Looked up from germline, CDR1 is MNHNS and CDR2 is SASEGT. The CDR3 has 15 residues. J lost 0 bases, V lost 6 bases, and 8 bases had no gene match. The CDR3 loop is CASSALAALSYEQYF. The CDR3 bases are TGTGCCAGCAGCGCCCTAGCGGCACTCTCCTACGAGCAGTACTTC.

The V gene is TRBV7-2, the J gene TRBJ2-3, with unresolved D. Trimming removed 3 bases at V and 2 bases at J, with 6 bases between. This CDR3 contains 13 residues. Germline assignment: CDR1 SGHTA and CDR2 FQGNSA. The CDR3 DNA reads as TGTGCCAGCAGCTTCATCCCCACAGATACGCAGTATTTT. Its translation: CASSFIPTDTQYF.